This T cell receptor (beta chain) was identified during a study of regulatory T cells in long-lasting Graves disease. Investigators prepared the TCR beta libraries by applying iRepertoire HTBI primers and Arm-PCR of CDR3 regions. In TCRdb, the multiplex PCR reads were re-called with MiXCR into one record per CDR3 protein. The sample includes roughly 350,000 distinct CDR3 sequences, about a sixth of them seen just once. This clonotype occurred many times. Its antigen is currently unknown. Time point here: newly diagnosed GD, antithyroid drugs for less than 3 months. From RNA extracted from PBMCs, the TCR library was made. Findings and caveats of the study: TCR diversity was lower in persistent Graves' patients (versus newly diagnosed ones).

These data also formed part of another study, on T cells in Graves' hyperthyroidism and ophthalmopathy.

This clonotype was obtained from a man aged 40-49 years with Graves disease. This specimen was peripheral blood mononuclear cells (PBMCs), taken at new diagnosis, from a patient treated with antithyroid drugs.

The CDR3 protein is CASSATWETQYF. The CDR3 DNA reads TGTGCCAGCAGTGCCACGTGGGAGACCCAGTACTTC. J is TRBJ2-5 and V is TRBV6-1; D uncertain. Germline loops: CDR1 MNHNS, CDR2 SASEGT. Trimming cost V 4 bases and J 5 bases, with 8 bases left between them. The CDR3 is 12 amino acids.